Listed below are T cell receptor beta chains from one sample, sequenced in a study of early T cells in non-severe SARS-CoV-2 infection. TCRdb independently ran MiXCR on the 5' RACE reads; one entry per CDR3 protein. The table includes about 64,000 distinct CDR3 sequences, roughly 9% detected once. The sequencing used whole blood, collected at baseline. Every receptor here comes from an adult who was a healthcare worker with PCR-confirmed SARS-CoV-2 infection or an uninfected control (not recorded which). CDR3s include the opening cysteine and the closing phenylalanine or tryptophan. A D gene is named only where the DNA matches it firmly. Clone size is not always given. Where it is, it says once, few, many or a class for expanded clones.

D,J,V,size,DNA,CDR3
TRBD2,TRBJ2-1,TRBV5-1,many,TGCGCCAGCAGCTTAGCTAGCGGGATTGGGTACAATGAGCAGTTCTTC,CASSLASGIGYNEQFF
TRBD2,TRBJ2-1,TRBV4-1,NA,TGCGCCAGCAGCCAAGTCGGACTAGCGGGAACAGGGGTCCGCTTC,CASSQVGLAGTGVRF
TRBD2,TRBJ2-7,TRBV19,few,TGTGCCAGTAGTATAATCGGGAGGCCGCGCGAGCAGTACTTC,CASSIIGRPREQYF
NA,TRBJ2-3,TRBV18,NA,TGTGCCAGCTCACGCCGGGGTTACTCAGATACGCAGTATTTT,CASSRRGYSDTQYF
NA,TRBJ2-7,TRBV7-9,NA,TGTGCCAGCAGCCAAATGGCAGGGGTACAGTACTTC,CASSQMAGVQYF
NA,TRBJ2-4,TRBV18,many,TGTGCCAGCTCACCACAGGGGGAGAAAAACATTCAGTACTTC,CASSPQGEKNIQYF
NA,TRBJ2-2,TRBV12-3/TRBV12-4,few,TGTGCCAGCAGGGGGACCAGCCGGAACACCGGGGAGCTGTTTTTT,CASRGTSRNTGELFF
NA,TRBJ2-2,TRBV24-1,few,TGTGCCACCAGTGATCCTCCCGGACAGCCGAACACCGGGGAGCTGTTTTTT,CATSDPPGQPNTGELFF
TRBD2,TRBJ2-1,TRBV7-2,many,TGTGCCAGCAGCTTAGGGTCGCGTCTAGCGGGGTACAATGAGCAGTTCTTC,CASSLGSRLAGYNEQFF
TRBD1,TRBJ1-5,TRBV29-1,few,TGCAGCGCTCTTTTAGACCCCGGATCGATACAGGGGCGCAATCAGCCCCAGCATTTT,CSALLDPGSIQGRNQPQHF
NA,TRBJ1-5,TRBV19,many,TGTGCCAGTAGTATATTCCCGAATCAGCCCCAGCATTTT,CASSIFPNQPQHF
NA,TRBJ2-6,TRBV21-1,few,TGTGCCAGCAAAGACCACCCTGGGGCCAACGTCCTGACTTTC,CASKDHPGANVLTF
TRBD2,TRBJ2-3,TRBV7-9,many,TGTGCCAGCAGCTTGACACTAGCGGGACCTAGCACAGATACGCAGTATTTT,CASSLTLAGPSTDTQYF
TRBD2,TRBJ2-3,TRBV9,NA,TGTGCCAGCAGCGTGAGGGCAGCGGGAGGGCCAGATACGCAGTATTTT,CASSVRAAGGPDTQYF
NA,TRBJ1-1,TRBV20-1,NA,TGCAGTGCTAGAGAAGGGACGGTAAACACTGAAGCTTTCTTT,CSAREGTVNTEAFF
TRBD1,TRBJ1-5,TRBV5-5,few,TGTGCCAGCAGCCTGGGACAGAATCAGCCCCAGCATTTT,CASSLGQNQPQHF
TRBD1,TRBJ2-2,TRBV24-1,many,TGTGCCACCCTACCGGGACAGGGGAACGGGGAGCTGTTTTTT,CATLPGQGNGELFF
TRBD2,TRBJ2-7,TRBV27,NA,TGTGCCAGCAGTTTATCAGCGGGAGTAGAGGAGCAGTACTTC,CASSLSAGVEEQYF
NA,TRBJ2-3,TRBV13,few,TGTGCCAGCAGCTTTTCGGACGTATCTAGCACAGATACGCAGTATTTT,CASSFSDVSSTDTQYF
NA,TRBJ2-7,TRBV29-1,few,TGCAGCGTTGAAAGCCAGGGGTTGGCTGCGGGAGAGCAGTACTTC,CSVESQGLAAGEQYF
TRBD1,TRBJ1-1,TRBV9,NA,TGTGCCAGCAGCGTAGATCCGGGACAGATAACTGAAGCTTTCTTT,CASSVDPGQITEAFF
TRBD1,TRBJ2-7,TRBV30,many,TGTGCCTGGCACAGGGGGAGGCAGGCAGGGCAGTACTTC,CAWHRGRQAGQYF
TRBD1,TRBJ2-7,TRBV20-1,many,TGCAGTGCTAGAGATCATGTGTGGCAGGGGGCCTACGAGCAGTACTTC,CSARDHVWQGAYEQYF
NA,TRBJ2-7,TRBV7-9,many,TGTGCCAGCAGCTTAGGACAACGGAGCTCCTACGAGCAGTACTTC,CASSLGQRSSYEQYF
TRBD1,TRBJ2-5,TRBV7-2,many,TGTGCCAGCAGGGGACAGTCCCATGGGACCCAGTACTTC,CASRGQSHGTQYF
NA,TRBJ2-5,TRBV7-9,NA,TGTGCCAGCAGCTCATCGACACCAGAGACCCAGTACTTC,CASSSSTPETQYF
TRBD2,TRBJ2-2,TRBV20-1,NA,TGCAGTGCCAGCCGGGGGGGCCGGGAGCTGTTTTTT,CSASRGGRELFF
NA,TRBJ2-3,TRBV7-9,NA,TGTGCCAGCGCCAGTTTAGGACATCTTTTCACAGATACGCAGTATTTT,CASASLGHLFTDTQYF
NA,TRBJ1-1,TRBV7-2,NA,TGTGCCAGCAGCTTATTTCGGTTGAACACTGAAGCTTTCTTT,CASSLFRLNTEAFF
TRBD1,TRBJ1-6,TRBV5-6,NA,TGTGCCAGCAGCTTTGGGACAGATTCTTCACCCCTCCACTTT,CASSFGTDSSPLHF
NA,TRBJ2-1,TRBV12-3/TRBV12-4,few,TGTGCCAGCAGCGCTGACGGTTACAATGAGCAGTTCTTC,CASSADGYNEQFF
TRBD1,TRBJ2-3,TRBV6-5,medium-sized,TGTGCCAGCAGTTTTCGGGACAGGGTGTCAGATACGCAGTATTTT,CASSFRDRVSDTQYF
NA,TRBJ2-7,TRBV3-1,few,TGTGCCAGCAGCCAACAAAACAGGGATTACGAGCAGTACTTC,CASSQQNRDYEQYF
NA,TRBJ2-7,TRBV2,many,TGTGCCAGCAGTCCGTCCTATGTGAGCTACGAGCAGTACTTC,CASSPSYVSYEQYF
NA,TRBJ1-2,TRBV24-1,many,TGTGCCACCAGTCCAGGGGACTATGGCTACACCTTC,CATSPGDYGYTF
NA,TRBJ2-7,TRBV2,many,TGTGCCAGCAGTGAAGACCCCTACGAGCAGTACTTC,CASSEDPYEQYF
NA,TRBJ1-6,TRBV19,few,TGTGCCAGTAGAGAAGCAAGCCTCAATAATTCACCCCTCCACTTT,CASREASLNNSPLHF
TRBD1,TRBJ2-2,TRBV9,few,TGTGCCAGCAGCGTAGCTTCAGGGGGACGAGGGGAGCTGTTTTTT,CASSVASGGRGELFF
NA,TRBJ2-1,TRBV6-5,NA,TGTGCCAGCAGCCCTCCTGTGAATAGGCCCAATGAGCAGTTCTTC,CASSPPVNRPNEQFF
NA,TRBJ1-1,TRBV30,few,TGTGCCTGGAGTGGACAGTTCAACACTGAAGCTTTCTTT,CAWSGQFNTEAFF
NA,TRBJ2-2,TRBV4-2,NA,TGTGCCAGCAGCCACACCCTGAACACCGGGGAGCTGTTTTTT,CASSHTLNTGELFF
NA,TRBJ1-5,TRBV24-1,few,TGTGCCACCAGTAGGGATCATCAGCCCCAGCATTTT,CATSRDHQPQHF
TRBD1,TRBJ1-5,TRBV18,many,TGTGCCAGCTCGGAGGGGGCAGGCGGAAATCAGCCCCAGCATTTT,CASSEGAGGNQPQHF
NA,TRBJ2-7,TRBV5-6,many,TGTGCCAGCAGCTTGGATCCAGACAACTACGAGCAGTACTTC,CASSLDPDNYEQYF
TRBD1,TRBJ2-4,TRBV2,many,TGTGCCAGCACCTTTCCCGGACAGGACGGGCAAAACATTCAGTACTTC,CASTFPGQDGQNIQYF
TRBD1,TRBJ1-5,TRBV27,few,TGTGCCAGCAGTTTAGGGACAGGGGGCTATCAGCCCCAGCATTTT,CASSLGTGGYQPQHF
TRBD2,TRBJ2-5,TRBV5-4,NA,TGTGCCAGCAGCTTGGGACTAGCGGAGAACCAAGAGACCCAGTACTTC,CASSLGLAENQETQYF
TRBD1,TRBJ1-3,TRBV20-1,few,TGCAGTGCTCGCCAACAGGGGGGAGGAAACACCATATATTTT,CSARQQGGGNTIYF
TRBD2,TRBJ2-7,TRBV7-2,NA,TGTGCCAGCAGCCTACTAGCGGGAGTTTCGCGCGAGCAGTACTTC,CASSLLAGVSREQYF
NA,TRBJ2-5,TRBV11-2,many,TGTGCCAGCAGCATCGTTCAGGTCCACCACCTTTTAGGGGAGACCCAGTACTTC,CASSIVQVHHLLGETQYF